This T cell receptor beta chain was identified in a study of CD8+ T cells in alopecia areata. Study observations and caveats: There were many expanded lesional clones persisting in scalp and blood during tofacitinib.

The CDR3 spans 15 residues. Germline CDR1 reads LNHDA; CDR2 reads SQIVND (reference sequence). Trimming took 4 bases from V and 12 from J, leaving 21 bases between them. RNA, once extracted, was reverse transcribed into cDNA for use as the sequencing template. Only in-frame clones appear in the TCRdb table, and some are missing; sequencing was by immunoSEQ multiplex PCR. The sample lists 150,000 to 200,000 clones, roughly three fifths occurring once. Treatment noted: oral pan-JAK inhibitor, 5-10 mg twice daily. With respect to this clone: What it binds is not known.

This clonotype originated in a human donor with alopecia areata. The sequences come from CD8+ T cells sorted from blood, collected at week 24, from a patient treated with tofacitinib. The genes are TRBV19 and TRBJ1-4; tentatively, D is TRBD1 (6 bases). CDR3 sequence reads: CASSTYRDTRAELFF. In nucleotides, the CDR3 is TGTGCCAGTAGTACCTACCGGGACACGCGAGCGGAACTGTTTTTT.